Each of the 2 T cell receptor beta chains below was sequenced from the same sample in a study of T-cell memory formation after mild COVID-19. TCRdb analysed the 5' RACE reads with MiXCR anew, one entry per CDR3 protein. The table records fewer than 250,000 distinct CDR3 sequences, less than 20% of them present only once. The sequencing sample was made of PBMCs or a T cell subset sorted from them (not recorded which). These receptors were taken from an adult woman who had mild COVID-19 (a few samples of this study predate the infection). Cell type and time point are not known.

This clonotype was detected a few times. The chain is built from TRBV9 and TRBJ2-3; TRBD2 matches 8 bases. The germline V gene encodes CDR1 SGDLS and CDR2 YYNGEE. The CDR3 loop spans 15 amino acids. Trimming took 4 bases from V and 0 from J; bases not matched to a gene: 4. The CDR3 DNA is TGTGCCAGCAGCACCATAGCGGGGAGCACAGATACGCAGTATTTT. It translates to CASSTIAGSTDTQYF.

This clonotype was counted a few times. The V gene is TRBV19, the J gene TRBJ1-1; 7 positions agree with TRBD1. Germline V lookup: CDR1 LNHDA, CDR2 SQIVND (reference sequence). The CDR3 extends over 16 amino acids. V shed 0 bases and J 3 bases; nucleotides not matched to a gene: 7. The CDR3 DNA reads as TGTGCCAGTAGTATAGATCTTGGGACAGCTGACACTGAAGCTTTCTTT. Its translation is CASSIDLGTADTEAFF.